A single sample is the source of the 19 T cell receptor beta chains below, sequenced in a study of T cells in Graves' hyperthyroidism and ophthalmopathy. The investigators amplified TCR beta CDR3 regions from RNA transcripts. During a first-round RT-PCR of the TCR CDR3, the HTBI primer set was used. TCRdb reanalysed the multiplex PCR reads using MiXCR and keeps one entry per CDR3 protein. This sample has about 690,000 distinct CDR3 sequences, with 15% to 20% found just once. Sequences were obtained from blood. Receptor source: a man in his forties or fifties with Graves' hyperthyroidism.

This clonotype occurred many times. This chain uses TRBV7-9 with TRBJ2-2, with D hard to call. CDR1 is SEHNR and CDR2 is FQNEAQ in the germline V gene (reference sequence). The CDR3 totals 14 residues. V was trimmed by 1 base and J by 4 bases, leaving 7 bases between them. Written as DNA, the CDR3 is TGTGCCAGCAGCTTAGACGGAATCACCGGGGAGCTGTTTTTT. Encoded protein: CASSLDGITGELFF.

This clonotype was observed at least ten times. The chain employs TRBV28 and TRBJ2-7, with 15 bases lining up with TRBD2. The germline V gene encodes CDR1 MDHEN and CDR2 SYDVKM. The CDR3 contains 15 residues. J was trimmed by 7 bases and V by 3 bases; bases with no gene match: 4. CDR3 DNA sequence: TGTGCCAGCAGTTTGGGACTAGCGGGAGGCGTAGAGCAGTACTTC. Protein sequence: CASSLGLAGGVEQYF.

This clonotype was observed many times. The chain employs TRBV11-2 and TRBJ2-3; tentative D call: TRBD2 (6 bases). V gave up 2 bases and J gave up 5 bases, with 8 bases separating them. Germline V gene sequence: CDR1 SGHAT, CDR2 FQNNGV. The CDR3 is made up of 13 amino acids. CDR3: CASSLTGVDTQYF. In nucleotides, the CDR3 is TGTGCCAGCAGCTTAACGGGGGTAGATACGCAGTATTTT.

This clonotype was recorded at least ten times. The chain carries TRBV28 and TRBJ2-5; TRBD2 aligns across 11 bases. CDR1 and CDR2 (germline): MDHEN, SYDVKM. The V gene end was trimmed by 4 bases and the J gene end by 5 bases; junction bases not matched to a gene: 3. The CDR3 sequence is 14 residues long. This chain's CDR3 is CASSSSGRRETQYF. The CDR3 nucleotides read TGTGCCAGCAGTTCTAGCGGGAGGCGGGAGACCCAGTACTTC.

This clonotype was seen at least ten times. The chain combines TRBV29-1 with TRBJ2-1; 8 bases align to TRBD2. This CDR3 comprises 11 residues. The germline V gene has CDR1 SQVTM and CDR2 ANQGSEA. Germline trimming cut 2 bases from V and 10 bases from J; bases unmatched to any gene: 1. CDR3 nucleotides: TGCAGCGTTGAACGACTAGCGGAGCAGTTCTTC. This translates into CSVERLAEQFF.

This clonotype was detected a few times. The chain uses TRBV9 and TRBJ2-7; TRBD1 agrees at 9 bases. Germline V CDR1 and CDR2: SGDLS, YYNGEE. The CDR3 is 14 amino acids. The J segment lost 5 bases and the V segment lost 0 bases, leaving 3 bases of the junction unmatched. This chain's CDR3 is CASSVEGQGHEQYF. Written as DNA, the CDR3 is TGTGCCAGCAGCGTAGAGGGACAGGGCCACGAGCAGTACTTC.

This clonotype came up a few times. This sequence joins TRBV6-5 and TRBJ1-4; D is uncertain. Germline CDR1 is MNHEY and CDR2 is SVGAGI. V was clipped by 0 bases and J by 8 bases, with 10 bases between them. This CDR3 has 14 amino acids. CDR3 loop: CASSYSSGNEKLFF. The CDR3 DNA reads TGTGCCAGCAGTTACTCGAGTGGGAACGAAAAACTGTTTTTT.

This clonotype was picked up many times. The genes are TRBV12-3 or TRBV12-4 and TRBJ2-3; D possibly uses TRBD1 or TRBD2 (6 bases each). V dropped 5 bases and J dropped 5 bases, with 17 bases sitting between them. This CDR3 has 15 residues. The CDR3 loop is CASSPGARTLDTQYF. DNA of the CDR3: TGTGCCAGCAGTCCGGGGGCACGAACCTTAGATACGCAGTATTTT.

A remark on this clonotype: Since the CDR3 does not end with the conserved phenylalanine or tryptophan, this likely comes from a read error. This sequence joins TRBV28 and TRBJ2-7; D ambiguous. Germline CDR1 reads MDHEN; CDR2 reads SYDVKM. V was pared by 7 bases and J by 1 base, with 11 bases between. The length of the CDR3 is 13 residues. CDR3: CASTVGPSYEQYL. CDR3 in DNA: TGTGCCAGCACCGTTGGACCTTCCTACGAGCAGTACCTC.

V usage is TRBV27 and J usage is TRBJ2-1; 11 bases agree with TRBD1. J was trimmed by 11 bases and V by 6 bases; bases with no gene match: 6. The CDR3 has 13 amino acids. The germline V gene has CDR1 MNHEY and CDR2 SMNVEV (reference sequence). The CDR3 reads CASRQGQGAKQFF. The CDR3 DNA sequence: TGTGCCAGCAGACAAGGACAGGGGGCGAAGCAGTTCTTC.

The chain joins TRBV12-3 or TRBV12-4 to TRBJ2-3, with D perhaps TRBD1 (6 bases). CDR3 length: 14 residues. V was shortened by 5 bases and J by 2 bases, with 11 bases between the two germline ends. CDR3: CASSPQGNTDTQYF. CDR3 nucleotide sequence: TGTGCCAGCAGTCCTCAGGGGAACACAGATACGCAGTATTTT.

The table lists this clonotype with many counts. The V and J genes are TRBV12-3 or TRBV12-4 and TRBJ1-1; D may be TRBD1 (6 bases). The CDR3 is 15 amino acids. V was pared by 2 bases and J by 4 bases, with 14 bases between. The CDR3 DNA reads TGTGCCAGCAGTTTACTTCAGGGGAGGTCCACTGAAGCTTTCTTT. Translated: CASSLLQGRSTEAFF.

The gene calls are TRBV6-1 and TRBJ2-7; 8 nucleotides align to TRBD1. Unmatched junction bases numbered 10, after V lost 3 bases and J lost 6 bases. The CDR3 loop spans 15 amino acids. Germline CDR1 is MNHNS and CDR2 is SASEGT. CDR3 DNA: TGTGCCAGCAGTGACCCCGGGACAGGAGTTTCCGAGCAGTACTTC. Encoded protein: CASSDPGTGVSEQYF.

Note on this clonotype: Being one base from a much bigger clone, this may be a read error. CDR3 residues: CASSHGTGELSF. In DNA form, the CDR3 reads TGTGCCAGCAGTCACGGCACCGGGGAGCTGTCTTTT. The rearrangement joins TRBV6-5 to TRBJ2-2; D might be TRBD2 (5 bases). The germline CDR1 and CDR2 sequences are MNHEY and SVGAGI. The CDR3 runs to 12 residues.

This clonotype was counted at least ten times. V usage is TRBV12-3 or TRBV12-4 and J usage is TRBJ1-1; D is uncertain. V lost 4 bases and J lost 2, with 8 bases in between. This CDR3 has 13 amino acids. CDR3 sequence (DNA): TGTGCCAGCAGTTCGAAAGAAAACACTGAAGCTTTCTTT. Amino acid sequence: CASSSKENTEAFF.

This clonotype was detected many times. The chain combines TRBV28 with TRBJ2-5, with TRBD1 identical over 9 bases. The trim removed 10 bases at V and 5 bases at J, leaving 8 bases unmatched. Germline V gene data show CDR1 as MDHEN and CDR2 as SYDVKM. The CDR3 is 13 residues long. The CDR3 loop is CATVQGARETQYF. The DNA of the CDR3 is TGTGCCACCGTACAGGGGGCGCGGGAGACCCAGTACTTC.

In its sample, this clonotype was seen many times. This sequence joins TRBV5-5 and TRBJ1-5, with 10 bases fitting TRBD1. Trimming cost V 1 base and J 4 bases; bases outside gene matches: 5. CDR3 length equals 16 residues. CDR1 is SGHKS, CDR2 YYEKEE, per germline (reference sequence). The CDR3 DNA reads as TGTGCCAGCAGCTTGATGACAGGGGGCCCTAATCAGCCCCAGCATTTT. It specifies CASSLMTGGPNQPQHF.

This clonotype turned up a few times. V is TRBV19 and J is TRBJ1-5; 7 positions match TRBD1. CDR1 LNHDA and CDR2 SQIVND come from the germline V gene (reference sequence). The length of the CDR3 is 12 residues. V lost 7 bases and J lost 10; bases outside the gene matches: 7. CDR3 bases: TGTGCCAGTAAAGGACAGGTCGTTCCCCAGCATTTT. Its protein is CASKGQVVPQHF.

This clonotype was picked up a small number of times. The J gene is TRBJ2-3, the V gene TRBV2; D is possibly TRBD1 (5 bases). This CDR3 is built from 14 residues. The V and J ends lost 7 bases and 2 bases respectively, with 13 bases between them. Germline loops: CDR1 SNHLY, CDR2 FYNNEI. CDR3 bases: TGTGCCAGCATCGGCAGGGTATTCACAGATACGCAGTATTTT. Residues: CASIGRVFTDTQYF.